These 21 T cell receptor beta chains originate from one sample sequenced in a study of cytomegalovirus exposure and HLA in healthy donors. The PCR contained 60 Vbeta and 13 Jbeta primers. Method: immunoSEQ multiplex PCR; TCRdb's copy keeps in-frame clones and lacks some. This sample has 180,000 or so clones, with 82% found just once. Source material: PBMCs. Receptors originate from a woman aged 50 to 60 in good health and CMV-seropositive.

The gene calls are TRBV5-1 and TRBJ1-4; tentative D call: TRBD1 (6 bases). The ends were cut back, 4 bases at V and 8 bases at J, with 12 bases in the middle. The germline V gene has CDR1 SGHRS and CDR2 YFSETQ. The CDR3 spans 13 residues. DNA for the CDR3: TGCGCCAGCAGCCTGGGAAGGGGGGAAAAACTGTTTTTT. Translation gives CASSLGRGEKLFF.

The gene calls are TRBV28 and TRBJ2-5; 10 bases fit TRBD1. The CDR3 is 14 amino acids. The ends lost 5 bases at V and 5 bases at J; junction bases unmatched: 5. From germline, CDR1 is MDHEN and CDR2 SYDVKM. The CDR3 protein is CASSAGQGRETQYF. In DNA, the CDR3 is TGTGCCAGCAGTGCGGGACAGGGGAGGGAGACCCAGTACTTC.

The chain joins TRBV30 to TRBJ1-6, with 7 nucleotides matching TRBD1. V lost 0 bases and J lost 13; bases outside the gene matches: 9. Germline CDR1 and CDR2: GTSNPN and SVGIG (reference sequence). The CDR3 loop spans 14 amino acids. CDR3 in amino acids: CAWSVGQISSPLHF. The CDR3 DNA reads as TGTGCCTGGAGTGTGGGACAGATAAGTTCTCCCCTCCACTTT.

This chain joins TRBV9 and TRBJ2-2; 8 positions agree with TRBD2. Unmatched junction bases numbered 2, after V lost 0 bases and J lost 4 bases. The V gene's germline CDR1 is SGDLS and CDR2 YYNGEE. The CDR3 is 15 amino acids. CDR3 sequence: CASSVGGRLTGELFF. The CDR3, as DNA: TGTGCCAGCAGCGTAGGCGGGAGGCTCACCGGGGAGCTGTTTTTT.

On this clone: Other DNA sequences in this specimen translate into the identical CDR3. V and J are TRBV28 and TRBJ1-4; the match to TRBD1 covers 9 bases. In germline, CDR1 is MDHEN, CDR2 SYDVKM. Trimming removed 5 bases from V and 10 bases from J; junction bases left unmatched: 14. CDR3 length equals 16 residues. In DNA form, the CDR3 reads TGTGCCAGCAGTCGGCCCTCCGGGACAGGGTCTGGAAAACTGTTTTTT. It encodes CASSRPSGTGSGKLFF.

The V gene is TRBV28, the J gene TRBJ2-1, with D hard to call. V was clipped by 1 base and J by 8 bases, with 9 bases between them. This CDR3 is 13 amino acids long. Germline CDR1 is MDHEN and CDR2 is SYDVKM. The CDR3 nucleotides read TGTGCCAGCAGTTTATCCCTACCCCATGAGCAGTTCTTC. This translates into CASSLSLPHEQFF.

The chain combines TRBV6-5 with TRBJ1-2; 7 bases match TRBD1. The germline V gene has CDR1 MNHEY and CDR2 SVGAGI. The junction had 12 bases not matched to a gene; V was cut back by 6 bases and J by 8 bases. The CDR3 extends over 14 amino acids. The CDR3 DNA reads as TGTGCCAGCAGACCCGGACAGGCTTCAAGGGGCTACACCTTC. Translating it yields CASRPGQASRGYTF.

The chain combines TRBV29-1 with TRBJ2-7; D not resolved. The CDR3 spans 12 residues. The V gene lost 1 base and the J gene lost 4 bases, with 8 bases spanning the gap. Per the germline V gene, CDR1 is SQVTM and CDR2 is ANQGSEA. CDR3 in amino acids: CSVEVAAYEQYF. CDR3 coding DNA: TGCAGCGTTGAAGTAGCCGCGTACGAGCAGTACTTC.

The genes are TRBV6-6 and TRBJ2-1; a weak D match, TRBD1 (5 bases). The V gene's germline CDR1 is MNHNY and CDR2 SVGAGI (reference sequence). This CDR3 contains 15 residues. Trimming removed 3 bases at V and 3 bases at J, with 12 bases between. CDR3 coding DNA: TGTGCCAGCAGTTATAAGGACATCCTCTACAATGAGCAGTTCTTC. Translation: CASSYKDILYNEQFF.

This sequence joins TRBV5-1 and TRBJ1-6; 8 nucleotides align to TRBD1. Per germline, CDR1 SGHRS and CDR2 YFSETQ. V gave up 6 bases and J gave up 9 bases; unmatched junction bases: 8. This CDR3 has 14 amino acids. The CDR3 bases are TGCGCCAGCATGTCCGGACAGGGAGTTTCACCCCTCCACTTT. As protein: CASMSGQGVSPLHF.

The chain recombines TRBV19 with TRBJ2-3, with a possible D match to TRBD2 (6 bases). The length of the CDR3 is 12 residues. Germline V gene lookup returns CDR1 LNHDA and CDR2 SQIVND (reference sequence). The V gene lost 7 bases and the J gene lost 5 bases, with 10 bases spanning the gap. CDR3 nucleotides: TGTGCCAGTAACGACGGGGGAGATACGCAGTATTTT. Translated, it gives CASNDGGDTQYF.

The chain carries TRBV29-1 and TRBJ2-5, with a possible D match to TRBD1 (7 bases). Trimming shortened V by 6 bases and J by 0 bases, and 14 bases separated the two germline ends. Germline assignment: CDR1 SQVTM and CDR2 ANQGSEA. This CDR3 region has 14 residues. CDR3 sequence (DNA): TGCAGCGTGACGCCAGGGGGGTACCAAGAGACCCAGTACTTC. This codes for CSVTPGGYQETQYF.

V gene TRBV28 combines with J gene TRBJ2-1, with TRBD2 matching 12 bases. The CDR3 extends over 15 amino acids. V was clipped by 10 bases and J by 4 bases; unmatched bases: 8. Germline-derived CDR1 and CDR2 are MDHEN and SYDVKM. In DNA, the CDR3 is TGTGCCACCCTTTCTGGGACTAGCGGGTACAATGAGCAGTTCTTC. Protein sequence: CATLSGTSGYNEQFF.

This clone came up a few times. V gene TRBV28 combines with J gene TRBJ2-7, with 7 bases fitting TRBD1. Germline values: CDR1 MDHEN, CDR2 SYDVKM. The CDR3 is 14 residues long. The ends lost 5 bases at V and 2 bases at J; junction bases unmatched: 6. The CDR3 region is CASSPGQVTYEQYF. CDR3 DNA: TGTGCCAGCAGTCCAGGACAGGTAACCTACGAGCAGTACTTC.

The chain recombines TRBV18 with TRBJ1-2, with 7 bases identical to TRBD1. Germline V gives CDR1 KGHSH, CDR2 LQKENI. The CDR3 is 15 residues long. The trim removed 3 bases at V and 1 base at J, leaving 5 bases unmatched. The CDR3, as DNA: TGTGCCAGCTCACCCGGGACAGTCTATAACTATGGCTACACCTTC. Protein product: CASSPGTVYNYGYTF.

The chain employs TRBV7-9 and TRBJ2-5, with D possibly TRBD2 on 5 matching bases. The V and J ends lost 1 base and 3 bases respectively, with 6 bases between them. The germline CDR1 and CDR2 sequences are SEHNR and FQNEAQ (reference sequence). The CDR3 spans 13 residues. CDR3 nucleotide sequence: TGTGCCAGCAGCTTAGGTAGCGAAGAGACCCAGTACTTC. This gives the protein CASSLGSEETQYF.

The chain employs TRBV15 and TRBJ1-5, with 7 nucleotides matching TRBD1. The CDR3 runs 13 residues. The germline V gene has CDR1 LNHNV and CDR2 YYDKDF (reference sequence). J lost 5 bases, V lost 8 bases, and 6 bases had no gene match. The CDR3 DNA is TGTGCCACCTCACAGGGGAGGCATCAGCCCCAGCATTTT. Amino acid sequence: CATSQGRHQPQHF.

This clone turned up a few times. The genes are TRBV2 and TRBJ1-2; 9 bases map to TRBD1. Germline CDR1 and CDR2: SNHLY and FYNNEI. The V and J ends lost 5 bases and 6 bases, in that order; junction bases with no gene match: 10. The CDR3 extends over 15 amino acids. CDR3 nucleotide sequence: TGTGCCAGCAGTACCTTGACAGGGGGTTTTGATGGCTACACCTTC. Amino acids: CASSTLTGGFDGYTF.

The V and J genes are TRBV19 and TRBJ2-1, with TRBD2 identical over 9 bases. The CDR3 length is 17 residues. Trimming cost V 1 base and J 5 bases; bases outside gene matches: 9. Germline values: CDR1 LNHDA, CDR2 SQIVND (reference sequence). This CDR3 is CASSIVGASGAHNEQFF. CDR3 DNA sequence: TGTGCCAGTAGTATAGTAGGGGCTAGCGGGGCCCACAATGAGCAGTTCTTC.

The rearrangement joins TRBV29-1 to TRBJ1-4, with D unresolved. Trimming removed 5 bases from V and 8 bases from J, with 12 bases in between. The CDR3 has 12 residues. The germline gives CDR1 SQVTM, CDR2 ANQGSEA. The CDR3 here is CSVRHSDEKLFF. The CDR3 coding sequence is TGCAGCGTTCGGCACAGTGACGAAAAACTGTTTTTT.

The V call is TRBV2, the J call TRBJ2-1; 8 bases are shared with TRBD2. The germline V gene has CDR1 SNHLY and CDR2 FYNNEI. The V and J ends lost 5 bases and 7 bases, in that order; junction bases with no gene match: 10. The length of the CDR3 is 15 residues. CDR3 nucleotides: TGTGCCAGCAGTCCCCTAGCGGGCTACGTAAATGAGCAGTTCTTC. Amino acid sequence: CASSPLAGYVNEQFF. Supplemented by reference TRBV2 and TRBJ2-1, the full variable domain reads EPEVTQTPSHQVTQMGQEVILRCVPISNHLYFYWYRQILGQKVEFLVSFYNNEISEKSEIFDDQFSVERPDGSNFTLKIRSTKLEDSAMYFCASSPLAGYVNEQFFGPGTRLTVL.